The 26 T cell receptor beta chains below were found in one sample sequenced in a study of T cell repertoires in cytomegalovirus infection. In TCRdb, the reads were re-called with MiXCR into one record per CDR3 protein. The table lists fewer than 850,000 distinct CDR3 sequences, 25% to 30% of them singletons. Their target antigens are unknown. This specimen was cultured CD8+ T cells from PBMCs, taken from culture after CMV antigen stimulation. These receptors originate from a human donor in good health (CMV status not recorded). Some clones in this sample may be carry-over from other donors' samples.

This clonotype was observed a handful of times. This chain links TRBV24-1 with TRBJ1-5, with TRBD1 matching 7 bases. The germline gives CDR1 KGHDR, CDR2 SFDVKD. Losses at the gene ends were 4 bases for V and 5 bases for J; bases not matched to a gene: 4. The CDR3 consists of 14 residues. The CDR3: CATSDRGFDQPQHF. The CDR3 coding sequence is TGTGCCACCAGTGACAGGGGGTTCGATCAGCCCCAGCATTTT.

This clonotype was recorded a few times. V and J are TRBV27 and TRBJ2-7, with TRBD1 identical over 8 bases. The CDR3 totals 16 residues. The V gene end was trimmed by 0 bases and the J gene end by 2 bases; junction bases not matched to a gene: 6. Germline CDR1 is MNHEY and CDR2 is SMNVEV (reference sequence). CDR3 amino acids: CASSLSSPGQAYEQYV. Written as DNA, the CDR3 is TGTGCCAGCAGTTTATCGTCCCCGGGACAGGCCTACGAGCAGTACGTC.

The V call is TRBV6-5, the J call TRBJ2-1; TRBD1 might be the D (6 bases). V gave up 7 bases and J gave up 0 bases, with 16 bases separating them. The V gene's germline CDR1 is MNHEY and CDR2 SVGAGI. This CDR3 is built from 16 residues. The CDR3, as DNA: TGTGCCAGCACCCAGGGGTGGGGTGTCTCCTACAATGAGCAGTTCTTC. This translates into CASTQGWGVSYNEQFF.

This clonotype occurred a few times. The V call is TRBV6-2 or TRBV6-3, the J call TRBJ2-1, with 8 positions matching TRBD2. The CDR3 runs 13 residues. Germline V gene data show CDR1 as MNHEY and CDR2 as SVGEGT. The J segment lost 10 bases and the V segment lost 0 bases, leaving 2 bases of the junction unmatched. The CDR3 nucleotides are TGTGCCAGCAGTTACTCCGGACTAGCCGAGCAGTTCTTC. The encoded protein is CASSYSGLAEQFF.

The genes are TRBV7-4 and TRBJ1-2, with D unclear. There are 15 residues in the CDR3. Looked up from germline, CDR1 is SGHVT and CDR2 is SQSDAQ. Deletions cut 1 base from V and 0 bases from J, with 9 bases between. In DNA, the CDR3 is TGTGCCAGCAGCTTAGAGGCGGTGTCTAACTATGGCTACACCTTC. Its translation is CASSLEAVSNYGYTF.

This clonotype has only a few counts. The chain recombines TRBV2 with TRBJ2-2; D is perhaps TRBD1 (6 bases). Deletions cut 5 bases from V and 6 bases from J, with 16 bases between. In germline, CDR1 is SNHLY, CDR2 FYNNEI. This CDR3 is built from 15 residues. CDR3: CASSPEKQGSGELFF. The CDR3 nucleotides read TGTGCCAGCAGTCCCGAGAAACAGGGCTCCGGGGAGCTGTTTTTT.

This clonotype was seen more than once but under ten times. The chain combines TRBV6-6 with TRBJ1-2; no clear D. V lost 4 bases and J lost 1, with 25 bases in between. This CDR3 has 19 residues. CDR1 and CDR2 (germline): MNHNY, SVGAGI (reference sequence). The CDR3 reads CASSFETVEPGRINYGYTF. Written as DNA, the CDR3 is TGTGCCAGCAGTTTCGAGACGGTGGAGCCTGGGAGGATTAACTATGGCTACACCTTC.

This clonotype appeared once. The J gene is TRBJ1-1, the V gene TRBV6-2 or TRBV6-3; D is unclear. The CDR3 length is 16 residues. Deletions cut 4 bases from V and 1 base from J, with 16 bases between. Germline loops: CDR1 MNHEY, CDR2 SVGEGT. CDR3 nucleotides: TGTGCCAGCAGTTCCTCACGCGCGATTTGGAACACTGAAGCTTTCTTT. Its protein is CASSSSRAIWNTEAFF.

The genes are TRBV9 and TRBJ1-5; TRBD1 might be the D (5 bases). The CDR3 runs to 15 residues. Trimming left V 0 bases short and J 3 bases short, with 10 bases between. Germline CDR1 is SGDLS and CDR2 is YYNGEE. In DNA form, the CDR3 reads TGTGCCAGCAGCGTAGGAGGGGCTGTCAATCAGCCCCAGCATTTT. Amino acids: CASSVGGAVNQPQHF.

This clonotype was observed a few times. V and J are TRBV20-1 and TRBJ2-5; D remains ambiguous. Germline V lookup: CDR1 DFQATT, CDR2 SNEGSKA (reference sequence). The CDR3 sequence is 9 residues long. Trimming shortened V by 3 bases and J by 5 bases, and 1 base separated the two germline ends. CDR3 nucleotides: TGCAGTGCTAGGGAGACCCAGTACTTC. Translating gives CSARETQYF.

This chain joins TRBV19 and TRBJ2-6, with D unresolved. The CDR3 extends over 15 amino acids. The germline V gene encodes CDR1 LNHDA and CDR2 SQIVND (reference sequence). Trimming removed 6 bases at V and 4 bases at J, with 13 bases between. This CDR3 is CASSPSASGANVLTF. The CDR3 DNA follows: TGTGCCAGTAGCCCTAGTGCATCCGGGGCCAACGTCCTGACTTTC.

In this sample, this clonotype turned up a few times. The chain employs TRBV27 and TRBJ2-5; D gene ambiguous. This CDR3 has 14 amino acids. Trimming stripped 0 bases from V and 0 bases from J, with 5 bases between. CDR1 is MNHEY and CDR2 is SMNVEV in the germline V gene (reference sequence). In nucleotides, the CDR3 is TGTGCCAGCAGTTTATCTTCGTACCAAGAGACCCAGTACTTC. Its protein is CASSLSSYQETQYF.

The CDR3 coding sequence is TGCGCCAGCATGGGGGAGACCCAGTACTTC. Protein product: CASMGETQYF. J is TRBJ2-5 and V is TRBV4-1; D is ambiguous. The CDR3 spans 10 residues. Germline CDR1 reads MGHRA; CDR2 reads YSYEKL. Trimming left V 7 bases short and J 5 bases short, with 5 bases between.

Many counts were recorded for this clonotype. This chain joins TRBV7-8 and TRBJ2-2; TRBD1 matches at 9 bases. CDR3 length: 15 residues. Looked up from germline, CDR1 is SGHVS and CDR2 is FQNEAQ. V lost 4 bases, J lost 3 bases, and 3 bases stayed unmatched. The CDR3 coding sequence is TGTGCCAGCAGCTCCGGGACAGGGCACACCGGGGAGCTGTTTTTT. It yields the protein CASSSGTGHTGELFF.

This clonotype turned up a few times. The chain is built from TRBV6-1 and TRBJ1-2, with a weak D call TRBD1 (5 bases). This CDR3 spans 16 amino acids. Germline V gives CDR1 MNHNS, CDR2 SASEGT. Trimming removed 1 base at V and 4 bases at J, with 16 bases between. CDR3 protein: CASSEDTTRQPYGYTF. DNA of the CDR3: TGTGCCAGCAGTGAAGATACGACCAGACAGCCCTATGGCTACACCTTC.

This clonotype came up many times. The chain combines TRBV7-2 with TRBJ2-5, with D perhaps matching TRBD2 (5 bases). The germline V gene encodes CDR1 SGHTA and CDR2 FQGNSA. This CDR3 comprises 16 residues. V was shortened by 3 bases and J by 5 bases, with 19 bases between the two germline ends. CDR3 residues: CASSFPGSGRRETQYF. The CDR3 DNA is TGTGCCAGCAGCTTCCCGGGGTCCGGCCGGAGGGAGACCCAGTACTTC. Combining the CDR3 with reference TRBV7-2 and TRBJ2-5 gives the whole variable domain GAGVSQSPSNKVTEKGKDVELRCDPISGHTALYWYRQSLGQGLEFLIYFQGNSAPDKSGLPSDRFSAERTGGSVSTLTIQRTQQEDSAVYLCASSFPGSGRRETQYFGPGTRLLVL.

This clonotype was detected ten times or more. The chain uses TRBV12-3 or TRBV12-4 and TRBJ2-6; no clear D. The length of the CDR3 is 13 residues. Trimming pared 10 bases from V and 0 bases from J, leaving 7 bases between. The CDR3 nucleotides read TGTGCCACCTTAATCTCTGGGGCCAACGTCCTGACTTTC. Its protein product is CATLISGANVLTF.

This clonotype was recorded a few times. V and J are TRBV4-1 and TRBJ2-3, with 7 bases fitting TRBD2. CDR3 length: 14 residues. The V gene end was trimmed by 1 base and the J gene end by 8 bases; junction bases not matched to a gene: 6. The V gene's germline CDR1 is MGHRA and CDR2 YSYEKL. Here the CDR3 DNA reads TGCGCCAGCAGCCAAGGGACTAGGGAGGGTACGCAGTATTTT. Translation gives CASSQGTREGTQYF.

This clonotype was seen more than once but under ten times. V and J are TRBV12-3 or TRBV12-4 and TRBJ1-2; 10 bases align to TRBD1. This CDR3 comprises 16 residues. J lost 1 base, V lost 6 bases, and 8 bases had no gene match. The CDR3 DNA reads as TGTGCCAGCAGGTCCCGGGACAGGGGATTTAACTATGGCTACACCTTC. Protein product: CASRSRDRGFNYGYTF.

This clonotype has a count of ten or more. In DNA form, the CDR3 reads TGTGCCAGCAGCCACGACAGGGGACACGGGGAGCTGTTTTTT. It yields the protein CASSHDRGHGELFF. This rearrangement joins TRBV7-6 to TRBJ2-2; TRBD1 matches at 8 bases. CDR3 length equals 14 residues. The germline V gene encodes CDR1 SGHVS and CDR2 FNYEAQ. The trim removed 5 bases at V and 7 bases at J, leaving 6 bases unmatched.

The V call is TRBV29-1, the J call TRBJ2-1; no clear D. V was trimmed by 3 bases and J by 7 bases, leaving 10 bases between them. Germline CDR1 SQVTM, CDR2 ANQGSEA. The CDR3 contains 12 residues. CDR3 sequence reads: CSVDGLINEQFF. CDR3 in DNA: TGCAGCGTTGACGGGCTGATTAATGAGCAGTTCTTC.

This clonotype has only a few counts. The rearrangement joins TRBV5-6 to TRBJ2-1; TRBD1 agrees at 9 bases. Germline lookup yields CDR1 SGHDT and CDR2 YYEEEE. V was pared by 4 bases and J by 8 bases, with 7 bases of the junction left unmatched. The CDR3 extends over 14 amino acids. The CDR3 loop is CASSLGQGSDEQFF. DNA for the CDR3: TGTGCCAGCAGCCTGGGACAGGGATCTGATGAGCAGTTCTTC. The variable domain in full, with the rest retrieved from reference TRBV5-6 and TRBJ2-1, is DAGVTQSPTHLIKTRGQQVTLRCSPKSGHDTVSWYQQALGQGPQFIFQYYEEEERQRGNFPDRFSGHQFPNYSSELNVNALLLGDSALYLCASSLGQGSDEQFFGPGTRLTVL.

This clonotype was picked up one time. The chain joins TRBV7-9 to TRBJ2-1, with 8 positions matching TRBD2. V lost 7 bases and J lost 0; bases outside the gene matches: 8. Germline CDR1 and CDR2: SEHNR and FQNEAQ (reference sequence). This CDR3 contains 16 residues. In nucleotides, the CDR3 is TGTGCCAGCACCTTTAAAGCGGGGGACTCCTACAATGAGCAGTTCTTC. Translating it yields CASTFKAGDSYNEQFF. The full variable domain, in which reference TRBV7-9 and TRBJ2-1 provide the parts outside the CDR3, is DTGVSQNPRHKITKRGQNVTFRCDPISEHNRLYWYRQTLGQGPEFLTYFQNEAQLEKSRLLSDRFSAERPKGSFSTLEIQRTEQGDSAMYLCASTFKAGDSYNEQFFGPGTRLTVL.

Written as DNA, the CDR3 is TGTGCCAGCCGCGCTCCCGAAGCTAACTATGGCTACACCTTC. Translated: CASRAPEANYGYTF. The chain couples TRBV7-6 to TRBJ1-2; D call uncertain. Germline lookup yields CDR1 SGHVS and CDR2 FNYEAQ. The V end lost 8 bases, the J end lost 0 bases, and 13 bases lay between the germline ends. This CDR3 is 14 amino acids long.

V usage is TRBV12-3 or TRBV12-4 and J usage is TRBJ2-1, with D tentatively TRBD1 or TRBD2 (6 bases each). V was pared by 11 bases and J by 2 bases, with 16 bases between. The CDR3 runs 14 residues. The CDR3 here is CADGEGGPYNEQFF. As DNA, the CDR3 is TGTGCCGACGGCGAGGGGGGCCCCTACAATGAGCAGTTCTTC.

This clonotype was observed a handful of times. The rearrangement links TRBV7-9 to TRBJ2-1; D unresolved. Germline V gene data show CDR1 as SEHNR and CDR2 as FQNEAQ (reference sequence). The CDR3 totals 13 residues. Trimming left V 3 bases short and J 5 bases short, with 8 bases between. The DNA of the CDR3 is TGTGCCAGCAGCTTCTCGATGGACAATGAGCAGTTCTTC. Amino acid sequence: CASSFSMDNEQFF.